The 6 T cell receptor beta chains listed next were all sequenced from one sample in a study of T cell changes during pregnancy in multiple sclerosis. Only in-frame clones appear in the TCRdb table, and some are missing; sequencing was by immunoSEQ multiplex PCR. The sample lists tens of thousands of clones; 80% to 90% were seen once. This specimen was peripheral blood, taken in the first trimester of pregnancy. The origin of the receptors is a female donor in good health, enrolled as a control in a pregnancy study.

The chain carries TRBV10-3 and TRBJ2-3, with 8 bases that match TRBD2. The CDR3 spans 15 residues. Per the germline V gene, CDR1 is ENHRY and CDR2 is SYGVKD. Trimming at V came to 6 bases and at J to 0 bases, leaving 5 bases not matched to a gene. DNA for the CDR3: TGTGCCATCAGCCAGACGGGGGGGAGCACAGATACGCAGTATTTT. Residues: CAISQTGGSTDTQYF.

The chain combines TRBV2 with TRBJ1-5; 7 bases are shared with TRBD1. Germline V CDR1 and CDR2: SNHLY, FYNNEI. The V gene end was trimmed by 4 bases and the J gene end by 0 bases; junction bases not matched to a gene: 3. This CDR3 spans 15 amino acids. As DNA, the CDR3 is TGTGCCAGCAGTGCCGGGACAGTTAGCAATCAGCCCCAGCATTTT. Its translation: CASSAGTVSNQPQHF.

This chain links TRBV11-2 with TRBJ1-1, with D perhaps matching TRBD1 (6 bases). The V gene's germline CDR1 is SGHAT and CDR2 FQNNGV. The CDR3 length is 15 residues. The V end lost 4 bases, the J end lost 1 base, and 13 bases lay between the germline ends. CDR3 sequence (DNA): TGTGCCAGCAGCTCAAGACAGGCCCGGAACACTGAAGCTTTCTTT. Translated, it gives CASSSRQARNTEAFF. The complete variable domain, with remaining parts taken from reference TRBV11-2 and TRBJ1-1, reads EAGVAQSPRYKIIEKRQSVAFWCNPISGHATLYWYQQILGQGPKLLIQFQNNGVVDDSQLPKDRFSAERLKGVDSTLKIQPAKLEDSAVYLCASSSRQARNTEAFFGQGTRLTVV.

The J gene is TRBJ1-1, the V gene TRBV7-9, with TRBD1 matching 8 bases. Germline loops: CDR1 SEHNR, CDR2 FQNEAQ (reference sequence). The ends lost 0 bases at V and 2 bases at J; junction bases unmatched: 5. This CDR3 comprises 16 residues. The CDR3 is CASSLADREFNTEAFF. The CDR3 coding sequence is TGTGCCAGCAGCTTAGCGGACAGGGAATTCAACACTGAAGCTTTCTTT. The full variable domain, with the rest looked up from reference TRBV7-9 and TRBJ1-1, is DTGVSQNPRHKITKRGQNVTFRCDPISEHNRLYWYRQTLGQGPEFLTYFQNEAQLEKSRLLSDRFSAERPKGSFSTLEIQRTEQGDSAMYLCASSLADREFNTEAFFGQGTRLTVV.

This sequence joins TRBV7-8 and TRBJ2-5; D is uncertain. V was clipped by 2 bases and J by 0 bases, with 7 bases between them. The CDR3 has 14 amino acids. Germline V gives CDR1 SGHVS, CDR2 FQNEAQ. The CDR3 region has the DNA TGTGCCAGCAGCTTACGACATTACCAAGAGACCCAGTACTTC. Translation gives CASSLRHYQETQYF.

The chain carries TRBV4-1 and TRBJ2-7, with 10 bases that match TRBD2. CDR3 length: 16 residues. CDR1 is MGHRA and CDR2 is YSYEKL in the germline V gene. Trimming at V came to 1 base and at J to 6 bases, leaving 9 bases not matched to a gene. The CDR3 protein is CASSQAGGTSDREQYF. CDR3 coding DNA: TGCGCCAGCAGCCAAGCAGGAGGGACTAGCGACCGCGAGCAGTACTTC.